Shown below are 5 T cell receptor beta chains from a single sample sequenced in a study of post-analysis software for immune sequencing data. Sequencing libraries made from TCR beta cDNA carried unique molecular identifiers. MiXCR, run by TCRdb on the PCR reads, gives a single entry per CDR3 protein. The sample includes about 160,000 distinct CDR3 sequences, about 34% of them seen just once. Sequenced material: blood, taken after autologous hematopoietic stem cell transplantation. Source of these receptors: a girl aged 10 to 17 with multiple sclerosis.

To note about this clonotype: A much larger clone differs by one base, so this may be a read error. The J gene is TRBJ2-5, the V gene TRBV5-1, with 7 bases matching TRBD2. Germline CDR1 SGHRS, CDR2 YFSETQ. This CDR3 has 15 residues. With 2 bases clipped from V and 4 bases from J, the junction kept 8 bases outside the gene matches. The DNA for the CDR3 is TGCGCCAGCAGCTTCACGGGAGGAGTGAGAGAGACCCAGTACTTC. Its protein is CASSFTGGVRETQYF.

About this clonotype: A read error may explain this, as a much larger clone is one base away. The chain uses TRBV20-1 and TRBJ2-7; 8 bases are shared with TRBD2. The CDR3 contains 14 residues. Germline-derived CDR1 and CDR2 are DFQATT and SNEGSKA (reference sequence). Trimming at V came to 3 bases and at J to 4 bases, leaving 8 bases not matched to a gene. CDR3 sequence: CSASRGLAGYEQYF. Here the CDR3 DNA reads TGCAGTGCTAGCCGTGGACTAGCTGGGTACGAGCAGTACTTC.

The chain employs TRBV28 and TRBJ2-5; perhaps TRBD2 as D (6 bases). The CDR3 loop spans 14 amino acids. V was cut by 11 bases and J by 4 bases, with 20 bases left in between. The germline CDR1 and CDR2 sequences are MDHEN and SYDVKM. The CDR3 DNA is TGTGCCCGCGGCGGGACTCTTAGGGGAGAGACCCAGTACTTC. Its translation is CARGGTLRGETQYF.

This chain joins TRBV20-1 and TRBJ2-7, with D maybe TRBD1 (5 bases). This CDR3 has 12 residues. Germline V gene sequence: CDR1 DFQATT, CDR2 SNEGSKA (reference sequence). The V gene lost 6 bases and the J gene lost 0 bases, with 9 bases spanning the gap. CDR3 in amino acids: CSAPGFSYEQYF. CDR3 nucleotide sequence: TGCAGTGCCCCAGGGTTCTCCTACGAGCAGTACTTC.

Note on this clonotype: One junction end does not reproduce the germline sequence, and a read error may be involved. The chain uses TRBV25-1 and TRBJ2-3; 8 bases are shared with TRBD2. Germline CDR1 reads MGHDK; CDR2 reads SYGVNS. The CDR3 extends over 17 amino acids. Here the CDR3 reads CTSSEPPGSGSTDTQYF. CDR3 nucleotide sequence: TGTACCAGCAGTGAACCTCCGGGCAGCGGGAGTACAGATACGCAGTATTTT.